This TCR beta chain came from a study of radiotherapy plus CTLA-4 blockade in lung cancer. Findings and limits, study-wide: Among reported predictors of response, early blood T cell clone dynamics with interferon-beta performed best. Radiotherapy plus ipilimumab was followed by expansion in blood of tumor-derived TCR clones.

Clones were sequenced by immunoSEQ multiplex PCR, and TCRdb holds only the in-frame ones, with some missing. The sample consists of over 15,000 clones, 86% of them appearing once. This clone turned up a few times. The target antigen is unknown. This CDR3 spans 16 amino acids. The V gene's germline CDR1 is ENHRY and CDR2 SYGVKD. V shed 2 bases, J shed 4 bases, and the junction held 6 bases outside the gene matches. Sequencing was performed on peripheral blood, taken from a patient treated with radiotherapy plus ipilimumab. J is TRBJ2-2 and V is TRBV10-3; 8 nucleotides match TRBD1. The sequence came from a human donor with non-small cell lung cancer whose response to radiotherapy plus ipilimumab could not be evaluated. CDR3 in DNA: TGTGCCATCAGTGAGGTCCAGGGGGCGTTCACCGGGGAGCTGTTTTTT. This encodes CAISEVQGAFTGELFF.